This TCR beta chain was sequenced in a study of blood T cell repertoires in COVID-19. About the research overall: Sample material is recorded as cDNA or gDNA derived from T cells, B-cell-depleted T cells, or PBMCs.

Only in-frame clones appear in the TCRdb table, and some are missing; sequencing was by immunoSEQ multiplex PCR. The data hold 110,000 to 150,000 clones, with under 90% observed a single time. This clone came up once. The CDR3 length is 11 residues. V lost 6 bases to trimming and J lost 3 bases, with 6 bases between them. In germline, CDR1 is SNHLY, CDR2 FYNNEI. This TCR came from a man in his 70s who had recovered from COVID-19. The V call is TRBV2, the J call TRBJ2-7, with a tentative D call TRBD1 (5 bases). Specimen: peripheral blood. CDR3 residues: CASSRVYEQYF. In DNA, the CDR3 is TGTGCCAGCAGCAGGGTCTACGAGCAGTACTTC.